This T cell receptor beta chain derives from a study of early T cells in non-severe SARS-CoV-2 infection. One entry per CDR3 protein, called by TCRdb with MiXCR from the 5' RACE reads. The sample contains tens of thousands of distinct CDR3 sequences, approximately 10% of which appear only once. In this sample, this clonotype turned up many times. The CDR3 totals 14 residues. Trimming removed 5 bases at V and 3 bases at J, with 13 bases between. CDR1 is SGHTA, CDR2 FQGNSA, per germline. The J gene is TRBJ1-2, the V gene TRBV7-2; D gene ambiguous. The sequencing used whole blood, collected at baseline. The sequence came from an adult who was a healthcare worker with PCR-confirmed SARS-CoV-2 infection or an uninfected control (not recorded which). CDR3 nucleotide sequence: TGTGCCAGCAGCGCAGGAGGCGGTCACTATGGCTACACCTTC. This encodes CASSAGGGHYGYTF.